The rows below give T cell receptor beta chains drawn from one sample of a study of T cells after yellow fever vaccination. TCRdb reanalysed the 5' RACE reads using MiXCR and keeps one entry per CDR3 protein. Of about 58,000 distinct CDR3 sequences in the sample, around 6.1% are singletons; the top ten hold roughly 31%. The starting material was PBMCs, either bulk or a sorted T-cell subset (CD4+, CD8+, memory, or dextramer-sorted; not recorded which), obtained on the day of the yellow fever booster vaccination. All receptors come from a man younger than 30 who received the YFV17D yellow fever vaccine. Both conserved end residues are part of each CDR3. The D gene is left open where the match is weak. Only part of the rows carry a size: once, few, many, or a class if the clone is expanded.

V: TRBV7-2
J: TRBJ2-7
D: -
size: few
CDR3: CASSFGSTVRYEQYF
DNA: TGTGCCAGCAGCTTTGGGAGTACAGTTCGCTACGAGCAGTACTTC

V: TRBV7-6
J: TRBJ2-1
D: -
size: many
CDR3: CATLDGLTPNGQPQNEQFF
DNA: TGTGCCACCCTCGACGGGCTTACCCCGAACGGACAACCTCAAAATGAGCAGTTCTTC

V: TRBV7-8
J: TRBJ1-5
D: TRBD1
size: many
CDR3: CASSPAGTGDHDGNQPQHF
DNA: TGTGCCAGCAGCCCAGCCGGGACAGGGGATCATGACGGCAATCAGCCCCAGCATTTT

V: TRBV20-1
J: TRBJ2-1
D: TRBD2
size: many
CDR3: CSAPSGTSGGFAGQFF
DNA: TGCAGTGCTCCCTCTGGGACTAGCGGGGGGTTCGCCGGGCAGTTCTTC

V: TRBV5-4
J: TRBJ2-3
D: -
size: -
CDR3: CASNVGQGFADTQYF
DNA: TGTGCCAGCAACGTCGGCCAGGGGTTCGCAGATACGCAGTATTTT

V: TRBV5-1
J: TRBJ2-5
D: -
size: many
CDR3: CASSLARPEWETQYF
DNA: TGCGCCAGCAGCTTGGCACGACCGGAATGGGAGACCCAGTACTTC

V: TRBV4-3
J: TRBJ2-3
D: -
size: many
CDR3: CASSPRRVSGGATDTQYF
DNA: TGCGCCAGCAGCCCTCGACGCGTTTCCGGCGGGGCCACAGATACGCAGTATTTT

V: TRBV18
J: TRBJ2-3
D: -
size: -
CDR3: CASSPATGEQYF
DNA: TGTGCCAGCTCACCAGCCACGGGGGAGCAGTATTTT

V: TRBV4-3
J: TRBJ1-4
D: -
size: many
CDR3: CASSQLNEKLFF
DNA: TGCGCCAGCAGCCAACTAAACGAAAAACTGTTTTTT

V: TRBV2
J: TRBJ1-5
D: -
size: few
CDR3: CASSDGGRNQPQHF
DNA: TGTGCCAGCAGTGATGGGGGCCGCAATCAGCCCCAGCATTTT

V: TRBV7-9
J: TRBJ2-5
D: -
size: few
CDR3: CASSPFRGRMASGDHSGGETQYF
DNA: TGTGCCAGCAGCCCGTTCAGGGGGCGAATGGCTAGCGGGGACCACAGCGGTGGAGAGACCCAGTACTTC

V: TRBV12-3/TRBV12-4
J: TRBJ2-3
D: TRBD1
size: many
CDR3: CASSLRGRVTTDTQYF
DNA: TGTGCCAGCAGTTTGAGGGGGCGCGTTACCACAGATACGCAGTATTTT

V: TRBV11-2
J: TRBJ2-3
D: TRBD2
size: many
CDR3: CASSPEGTSGATDTQYF
DNA: TGTGCCAGCAGCCCAGAAGGGACTAGCGGGGCAACAGATACGCAGTATTTT

V: TRBV5-1
J: TRBJ2-5
D: TRBD1
size: -
CDR3: CASSFVGTGEQETQYF
DNA: TGCGCCAGCAGCTTTGTCGGGACAGGGGAACAAGAGACCCAGTACTTC

V: TRBV5-1
J: TRBJ2-5
D: -
size: -
CDR3: CASSLAGNTLLETQYF
DNA: TGCGCCAGCAGCTTGGCCGGGAATACTTTATTAGAGACCCAGTACTTC

V: TRBV4-3
J: TRBJ2-5
D: -
size: many
CDR3: CASSQEGGRETQYF
DNA: TGCGCCAGCAGCCAAGAAGGAGGTCGGGAGACCCAGTACTTC

V: TRBV6-2/TRBV6-3
J: TRBJ2-2
D: -
size: -
CDR3: CASSYSGETGELFF
DNA: TGTGCCAGCAGTTACTCTGGGGAAACCGGGGAGCTGTTTTTT

V: TRBV5-1
J: TRBJ2-3
D: -
size: many
CDR3: CASSPDVDPTDTQYF
DNA: TGCGCCAGCAGCCCAGACGTGGATCCTACAGATACGCAGTATTTT

V: TRBV12-3/TRBV12-4
J: TRBJ1-5
D: TRBD1
size: many
CDR3: CASSGDREVNQPQHF
DNA: TGTGCCAGCAGTGGGGACAGGGAGGTCAATCAGCCCCAGCATTTT

V: TRBV30
J: TRBJ2-7
D: -
size: few
CDR3: CAWSGRHRIYEQYF
DNA: TGTGCCTGGAGTGGCAGGCACAGAATCTACGAGCAGTACTTC

V: TRBV5-1
J: TRBJ1-4
D: -
size: many
CDR3: CASSLADEKLFF
DNA: TGCGCCAGCAGCTTGGCAGATGAAAAACTGTTTTTT

V: TRBV12-3/TRBV12-4
J: TRBJ1-3
D: -
size: few
CDR3: CASSPAGGNTIYF
DNA: TGTGCCAGCAGCCCCGCGGGTGGAAACACCATATATTTT

V: TRBV20-1
J: TRBJ2-7
D: -
size: many
CDR3: CSARGGYEQYF
DNA: TGCAGTGCTAGAGGGGGCTACGAGCAGTACTTC

V: TRBV6-2/TRBV6-3
J: TRBJ2-3
D: TRBD2
size: few
CDR3: CASSYSIPSGYADTQYF
DNA: TGTGCCAGCAGTTACTCGATTCCTAGCGGGTATGCAGATACGCAGTATTTT

V: TRBV20-1
J: TRBJ2-5
D: -
size: many
CDR3: CSARGGPSRRETQYF
DNA: TGCAGTGCTAGAGGGGGACCCAGTAGGCGAGAGACCCAGTACTTC

V: TRBV4-3
J: TRBJ1-2
D: -
size: -
CDR3: CASSQEWVTFEYGYTF
DNA: TGCGCCAGCAGCCAAGAATGGGTGACCTTTGAGTATGGCTACACCTTC

V: TRBV10-3
J: TRBJ2-7
D: TRBD1
size: few
CDR3: CAHRPDRGSREQYF
DNA: TGTGCCCACCGCCCGGACAGGGGGTCTAGGGAGCAGTACTTC

V: TRBV7-2
J: TRBJ2-7
D: -
size: -
CDR3: CASSGGWSSYEQYF
DNA: TGTGCCAGCAGTGGGGGGTGGAGCTCCTACGAGCAGTACTTC

V: TRBV4-3
J: TRBJ1-1
D: -
size: many
CDR3: CASSQEGAGNTEAFF
DNA: TGCGCCAGCAGCCAAGAAGGGGCTGGGAACACTGAAGCTTTCTTT

V: TRBV7-2
J: TRBJ2-2
D: -
size: many
CDR3: CASSGGVGELFF
DNA: TGTGCCAGCAGCGGGGGAGTCGGGGAGCTGTTTTTT

V: TRBV7-9
J: TRBJ2-4
D: TRBD2
size: medium-sized
CDR3: CASSLVQRGKNIQYF
DNA: TGTGCCAGCAGCTTAGTGCAGCGGGGAAAAAACATTCAGTACTTC

V: TRBV9
J: TRBJ2-1
D: TRBD2
size: few
CDR3: CASSVVAGGYNEQFF
DNA: TGTGCCAGCAGCGTAGTAGCGGGGGGTTACAATGAGCAGTTCTTC

V: TRBV7-2
J: TRBJ2-7
D: -
size: -
CDR3: CASSLDGLAGEQYF
DNA: TGTGCCAGCAGCTTAGACGGTCTCGCGGGCGAGCAGTACTTC

V: TRBV5-1
J: TRBJ2-5
D: -
size: many
CDR3: CASSLLWAQETQYF
DNA: TGCGCCAGCAGCTTGCTGTGGGCACAAGAGACCCAGTACTTC

V: TRBV29-1
J: TRBJ1-2
D: -
size: few
CDR3: CSVGAGFGEGYGYTF
DNA: TGCAGCGTTGGAGCGGGGTTCGGGGAAGGCTATGGCTACACCTTC

V: TRBV29-1
J: TRBJ1-2
D: -
size: many
CDR3: CSVESVANYGYTF
DNA: TGCAGCGTTGAAAGCGTAGCTAACTATGGCTACACCTTC

V: TRBV6-6
J: TRBJ2-2
D: TRBD1
size: many
CDR3: CASSSRPGTGNTGELFF
DNA: TGTGCCAGCAGTTCGAGACCCGGGACAGGGAACACCGGGGAGCTGTTTTTT

V: TRBV15
J: TRBJ2-3
D: -
size: many
CDR3: CATSLQDSTDTQYF
DNA: TGTGCCACCAGCCTTCAGGACAGCACAGATACGCAGTATTTT

V: TRBV12-3/TRBV12-4
J: TRBJ2-3
D: -
size: many
CDR3: CASSTTGDTQYF
DNA: TGTGCCAGCAGCACCACCGGGGATACGCAGTATTTT

V: TRBV5-1
J: TRBJ2-3
D: TRBD2
size: few
CDR3: CASSLEVYWRGGADTQYF
DNA: TGCGCCAGCAGCTTGGAGGTATATTGGCGGGGGGGCGCTGATACGCAGTATTTT

V: TRBV7-2
J: TRBJ2-2
D: -
size: many
CDR3: CASSLAWRTGELFF
DNA: TGTGCCAGCAGCTTAGCGTGGAGGACCGGGGAGCTGTTTTTT

V: TRBV20-1
J: TRBJ2-7
D: TRBD1
size: many
CDR3: CSARDGTGTPYEQYF
DNA: TGCAGTGCTAGAGATGGGACAGGGACGCCCTACGAGCAGTACTTC

V: TRBV6-2/TRBV6-3
J: TRBJ1-1
D: -
size: few
CDR3: CASSYGRSEAFF
DNA: TGTGCCAGCAGTTACGGGCGGTCTGAAGCTTTCTTT

V: TRBV9
J: TRBJ2-3
D: TRBD2
size: few
CDR3: CASSAGLAVPDTQYF
DNA: TGTGCCAGCAGCGCAGGACTAGCGGTTCCAGATACGCAGTATTTT

V: TRBV20-1
J: TRBJ2-2
D: -
size: many
CDR3: CSARGRNTGELFF
DNA: TGCAGTGCTAGGGGGCGGAACACCGGGGAGCTGTTTTTT

V: TRBV4-1
J: TRBJ1-2
D: TRBD1
size: many
CDR3: CASSQVGTGRGYTF
DNA: TGCGCCAGCAGCCAAGTCGGGACAGGGCGCGGCTACACCTTC

V: TRBV12-3/TRBV12-4
J: TRBJ2-7
D: -
size: many
CDR3: CASSLDPAYEQYF
DNA: TGTGCCAGCAGTTTAGACCCCGCCTACGAGCAGTACTTC